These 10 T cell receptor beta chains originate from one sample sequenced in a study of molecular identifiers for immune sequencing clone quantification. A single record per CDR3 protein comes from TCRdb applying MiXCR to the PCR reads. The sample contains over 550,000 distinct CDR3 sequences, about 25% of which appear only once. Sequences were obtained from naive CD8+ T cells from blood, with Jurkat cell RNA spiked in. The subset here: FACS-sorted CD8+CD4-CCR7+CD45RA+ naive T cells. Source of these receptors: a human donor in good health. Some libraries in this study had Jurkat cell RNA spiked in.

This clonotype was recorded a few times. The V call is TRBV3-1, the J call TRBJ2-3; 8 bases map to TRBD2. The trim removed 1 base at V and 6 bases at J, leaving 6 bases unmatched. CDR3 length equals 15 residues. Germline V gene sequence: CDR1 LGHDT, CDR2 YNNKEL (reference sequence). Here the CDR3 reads CASSQGTSRGDTQYF. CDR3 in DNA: TGTGCCAGCAGCCAAGGGACTAGCCGAGGGGATACGCAGTATTTT.

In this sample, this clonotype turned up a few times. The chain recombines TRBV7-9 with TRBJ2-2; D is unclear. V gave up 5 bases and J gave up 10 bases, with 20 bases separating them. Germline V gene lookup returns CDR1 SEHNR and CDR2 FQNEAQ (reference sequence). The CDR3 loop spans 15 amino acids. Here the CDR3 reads CASSRKSGPPEELFF. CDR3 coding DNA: TGTGCCAGCAGCAGAAAGTCCGGACCCCCGGAGGAGCTGTTTTTT.

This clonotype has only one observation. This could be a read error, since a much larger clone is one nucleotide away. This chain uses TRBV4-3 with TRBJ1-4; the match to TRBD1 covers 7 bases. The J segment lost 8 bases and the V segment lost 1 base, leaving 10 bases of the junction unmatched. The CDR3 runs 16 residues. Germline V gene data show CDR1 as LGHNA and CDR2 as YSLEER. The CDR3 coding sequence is TGCGCCAGCAGCCAAGGGCCGGCCGAGACAGGGGAAAAACTGTTTTTT. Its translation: CASSQGPAETGEKLFF.

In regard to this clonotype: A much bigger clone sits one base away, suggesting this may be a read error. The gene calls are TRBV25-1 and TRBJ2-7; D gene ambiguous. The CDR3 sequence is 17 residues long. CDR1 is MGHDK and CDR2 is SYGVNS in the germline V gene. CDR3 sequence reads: CASGESSQAVQTYEQYF. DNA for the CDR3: TGTGCCAGCGGTGAATCTAGTCAGGCCGTCCAGACCTACGAGCAGTACTTC.

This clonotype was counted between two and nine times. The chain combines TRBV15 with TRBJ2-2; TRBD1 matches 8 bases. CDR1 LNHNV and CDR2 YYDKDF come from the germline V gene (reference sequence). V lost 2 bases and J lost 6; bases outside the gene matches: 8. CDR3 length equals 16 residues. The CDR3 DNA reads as TGTGCCACCAGCAGACCTCCCTCAGGGGGCCCCGGGGAGCTGTTTTTT. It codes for CATSRPPSGGPGELFF. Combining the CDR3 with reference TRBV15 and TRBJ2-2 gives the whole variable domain DAMVIQNPRYQVTQFGKPVTLSCSQTLNHNVMYWYQQKSSQAPKLLFHYYDKDFNNEADTPDNFQSRRPNTSFCFLDIRSPGLGDTAMYLCATSRPPSGGPGELFFGEGSRLTVL.

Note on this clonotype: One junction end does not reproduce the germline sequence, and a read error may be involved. The CDR3 loop reads CAGSVSSMNTEAFF. DNA for the CDR3: TGTGCCGGCAGCGTATCCTCAATGAACACTGAAGCTTTCTTT. The V call is TRBV9, the J call TRBJ1-1; D not resolved. The V gene's germline CDR1 is SGDLS and CDR2 YYNGEE. This CDR3 comprises 14 residues.

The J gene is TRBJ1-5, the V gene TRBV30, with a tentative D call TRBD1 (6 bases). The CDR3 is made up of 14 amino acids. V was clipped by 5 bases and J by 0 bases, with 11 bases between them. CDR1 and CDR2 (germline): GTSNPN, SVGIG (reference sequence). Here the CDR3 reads CAWAPGHSNQPQHF. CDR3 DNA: TGTGCCTGGGCTCCGGGACATAGCAATCAGCCCCAGCATTTT.

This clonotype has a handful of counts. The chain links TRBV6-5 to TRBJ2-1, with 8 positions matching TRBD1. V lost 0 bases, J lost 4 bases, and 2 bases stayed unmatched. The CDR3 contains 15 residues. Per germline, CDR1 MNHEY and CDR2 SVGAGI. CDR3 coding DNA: TGTGCCAGCAGTTACTCCAGGGGGCCGTACAATGAGCAGTTCTTC. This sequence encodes CASSYSRGPYNEQFF.

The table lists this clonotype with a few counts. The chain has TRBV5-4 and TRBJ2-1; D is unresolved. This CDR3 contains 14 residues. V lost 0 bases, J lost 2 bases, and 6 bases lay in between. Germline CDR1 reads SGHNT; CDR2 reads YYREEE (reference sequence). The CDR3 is CASSLDPTYNEQFF. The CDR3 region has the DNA TGTGCCAGCAGCTTGGATCCAACCTACAATGAGCAGTTCTTC.

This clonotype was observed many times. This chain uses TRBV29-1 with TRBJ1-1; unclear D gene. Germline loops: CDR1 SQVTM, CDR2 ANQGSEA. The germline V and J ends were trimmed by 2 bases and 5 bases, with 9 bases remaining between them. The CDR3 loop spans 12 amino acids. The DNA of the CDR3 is TGCAGCGTTGAATTGTCTTGGACTGAAGCTTTCTTT. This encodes CSVELSWTEAFF. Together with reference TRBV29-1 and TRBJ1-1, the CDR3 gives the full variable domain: SAVISQKPSRDICQRGTSLTIQCQVDSQVTMMFWYRQQPGQSLTLIATANQGSEATYESGFVIDKFPISRPNLTFSTLTVSNMSPEDSSIYLCSVELSWTEAFFGQGTRLTVV.